These T cell receptor beta chains were read from a single sample in a study of shared clonotypes between healthy human individuals. Assay used: immunoSEQ multiplex PCR; TCRdb lists only in-frame clones, some missing. The sample lists 2 million or so clones; roughly 94% were seen once. The source material was naive CD8+ T cells sorted from blood. Receptors were obtained from a man younger than 35 in good health. CDR3s include the opening cysteine and the closing phenylalanine or tryptophan. A D gene is named only where the DNA matches it firmly. Only some rows state a clone size, as once, few, many or a class for expanded clones.

clone size | D gene | J gene | V gene | CDR3 protein | CDR3 DNA
. | TRBD2 | TRBJ2-5 | TRBV14 | CASSQNAGLAQGGTQYF | TGTGCCAGCAGCCAAAATGCGGGACTAGCCCAGGGGGGGACCCAGTACTTC
. | TRBD2 | TRBJ2-1 | TRBV6-6 | CASSVSGMTYNEQFF | TGTGCCAGCAGCGTTAGCGGGATGACCTACAATGAGCAGTTCTTC
once | TRBD2 | TRBJ2-7 | TRBV2 | CASSEVLAGLNEQYF | TGTGCCAGCAGTGAGGTCCTAGCGGGACTGAACGAGCAGTACTTC
. | TRBD1 | TRBJ2-3 | TRBV7-9 | CASSLALWGQVGDTQYF | TGTGCCAGCAGCTTAGCCCTGTGGGGACAGGTCGGGGATACGCAGTATTTT
. | . | TRBJ1-1 | TRBV5-1 | CASSLAPGDLEAFF | TGCGCCAGCAGCTTGGCCCCCGGGGACTTGGAAGCTTTCTTT
once | TRBD1 | TRBJ1-2 | TRBV27 | CASSYLQGAVVDGYTF | TGTGCCAGCAGTTACCTGCAGGGGGCGGTCGTTGATGGCTACACCTTC
. | . | TRBJ1-6 | TRBV19 | CASSTTRDNSPLHF | TGTGCCAGTAGCACCACAAGGGACAATTCACCCCTCCACTTT
. | TRBD2 | TRBJ2-7 | TRBV7-9 | CASSLEYGGMNEQYF | TGTGCCAGCAGCTTAGAATACGGGGGGATGAACGAGCAGTACTTC
. | TRBD2 | TRBJ2-3 | TRBV9 | CASSDSGAYTDTQYF | TGTGCCAGCAGCGATAGCGGGGCTTACACAGATACGCAGTATTTT
. | TRBD1 | TRBJ2-7 | TRBV27 | CASSLPPTGTGVDEQYF | TGTGCCAGCAGTTTACCGCCGACCGGGACAGGGGTCGACGAGCAGTACTTC
. | . | TRBJ1-4 | TRBV5-6 | CASSFLRGEGEKLFF | TGTGCCAGCAGCTTTTTACGGGGGGAAGGTGAAAAACTGTTTTTT
. | . | TRBJ2-1 | TRBV6-5 | CASSYSLGYEQFF | TGTGCCAGCAGTTACTCTCTGGGGTATGAGCAGTTCTTC
. | . | TRBJ2-5 | TRBV28 | CASSLLVEETQYF | TGTGCCAGCAGTTTACTGGTGGAAGAGACCCAGTACTTC
. | TRBD2 | TRBJ2-1 | TRBV7-9 | CASSSGTSGRYNEQFF | TGTGCCAGCAGCTCCGGGACTAGCGGGAGGTATAATGAGCAGTTCTTC
. | . | TRBJ1-4 | TRBV5-6 | CASNEGTNEKLFF | TGTGCCAGCAACGAGGGTACTAATGAAAAACTGTTTTTT
. | TRBD1 | TRBJ2-2 | TRBV11-2 | CASSFGQAANTGELFF | TGTGCCAGCAGCTTCGGACAGGCAGCGAACACCGGGGAGCTGTTTTTT
. | . | TRBJ1-2 | TRBV4-1 | CASSQEATEPTYGYTF | TGCGCCAGCAGCCAAGAGGCAACAGAGCCGACATATGGCTACACCTTC
. | . | TRBJ2-3 | TRBV2 | CARQGDDLDTQYF | TGTGCCAGGCAAGGAGACGATCTAGATACGCAGTATTTT
. | . | TRBJ2-5 | TRBV9 | CASSVEAVGVETQYF | TGTGCCAGCAGCGTAGAGGCGGTGGGGGTAGAGACCCAGTACTTC
. | . | TRBJ1-1 | TRBV11-2 | CASSLNTEAFF | TGTGCCAGCAGCCTAAACACTGAAGCTTTCTTT
. | . | TRBJ1-1 | TRBV5-1 | CASSAEQIQNTEAFF | TGCGCCAGCAGCGCCGAACAGATACAGAACACTGAAGCTTTCTTT
. | . | TRBJ1-1 | TRBV19 | CASSAILNTEAFF | TGTGCCAGTAGTGCCATTCTGAACACTGAAGCTTTCTTT
. | . | TRBJ2-2 | TRBV27 | CASSVLGGTGELFF | TGTGCCAGCAGTGTTCTGGGCGGCACCGGGGAGCTGTTTTTT
. | TRBD2 | TRBJ2-3 | TRBV6-5 | CASSSWTSGRTDTQYF | TGTGCCAGCAGTTCCTGGACTAGCGGGAGGACAGATACGCAGTATTTT
. | . | TRBJ1-4 | TRBV27 | CAAGEGTGYEKLFF | TGTGCCGCGGGAGAGGGGACGGGGTATGAAAAACTGTTTTTT
. | TRBD1 | TRBJ2-7 | TRBV7-9 | CASRSDPGTGRTEQYF | TGTGCCAGCAGGTCCGACCCCGGGACAGGGCGGACGGAGCAGTACTTC
. | . | TRBJ2-6 | TRBV5-6 | CASTFGYRDYGANVLTF | TGTGCCAGCACCTTTGGATACAGGGACTATGGGGCCAACGTCCTGACTTTC
once | . | TRBJ2-7 | TRBV6-5 | CASSWGRGTGEQYF | TGTGCCAGCTCTTGGGGGAGGGGGACTGGCGAGCAGTACTTC